This TCR beta chain was profiled in a study of T cell changes during pregnancy in multiple sclerosis. The germline gives CDR1 WSHSY, CDR2 SAAADI. V gave up 0 bases and J gave up 0 bases, with 5 bases separating them. This CDR3 contains 14 residues. The data were produced by immunoSEQ multiplex PCR, yet TCRdb's version contains in-frame clones alone and is incomplete. Altogether 45,000 or so clones are present, 91% being singletons, with the ten largest covering about 9.8%. This chain links TRBV10-2 with TRBJ1-1; D not certain. The material was CD8+ T cells from peripheral blood mononuclear cells, obtained after pregnancy. The sequence was collected from a female donor with multiple sclerosis, enrolled in a pregnancy study. CDR3 nucleotides: TGCGCCAGCAGTGAGTCTCGGGTGAACACTGAAGCTTTCTTT. It specifies CASSESRVNTEAFF.